The rows below give T cell receptor beta chains drawn from one sample of a study of breast tumors, draining lymph nodes, adjacent tissues. Each CDR3 protein is one row after TCRdb ran MiXCR on the multiplex PCR reads. The sample consists of 25,000 or so distinct CDR3 sequences, roughly 21% of them appearing once. Material: breast tumor tissue. These receptor sequences come from a female donor with breast cancer. Some clones in this sample may be carry-over from other donors' samples. Both conserved end residues are trimmed from each CDR3. Size tells how often a clone was seen (once, few, many) or the class of an expanded clone, and some rows leave it out.

19 NA TRBJ2-7 TRBV28 AGEVLSTSPGRIGVIYEQY
12 many TRBJ2-1 TRBV7-9 ASSLVLEGNEQF
12 many TRBJ1-2 TRBV28 ASSFGDSRYGYT
12 NA TRBJ2-1 TRBV20-1 SAPGAGSYNEQF
14 many TRBJ2-1 TRBV7-9 ASSQKTGWEGNEQF
12 NA TRBJ1-2 TRBV20-1 SARDPGGTKGHT
11 many TRBJ1-6 TRBV7-9 ASSTGQGSPLH
10 few TRBJ1-1 TRBV29-1 SVDSGNTEAF
10 NA TRBJ1-1 TRBV20-1 SAPQRGTEAF
10 many TRBJ1-2 TRBV20-1 SASPANYGYT
14 many TRBJ2-2 TRBV4-1 ASSPWGGVDTGELF
11 NA TRBJ2-3 TRBV29-1 SVEGGFTDTQY
12 many TRBJ2-1 TRBV29-1 SVSSGRYYNEQF
13 few TRBJ1-1 TRBV28 ASRLQGAPNTEAF
13 many TRBJ2-1 TRBV20-1 SALPYGLASNEQF
11 many TRBJ2-7 TRBV6-5 ASRSLAGGEQY
12 many TRBJ1-2 TRBV2 ASSETWGPYGYT
13 many TRBJ1-5 TRBV11-2 ASSLDTASNQPQH
12 many TRBJ2-1 TRBV6-5 ASDNTGNGNEQF
14 many TRBJ2-7 TRBV20-1 SVLHRSLGRPREQY
10 many TRBJ2-5 TRBV3-1 ASSPTAAYLY
15 medium-sized TRBJ2-1 TRBV7-9 ASNSLTRDRVGDEQF
16 NA TRBJ1-1 TRBV19 ASSTSYAGTGMNTEAF
12 once TRBJ1-1 TRBV5-1 ASSADRGRFEAF
11 NA TRBJ2-2 TRBV13 ASSSHGAGELF
16 many TRBJ2-7 TRBV7-9 ASSSSGTVRRVFNEQY
11 few TRBJ1-6 TRBV27 ASSTPGVSPLH
14 NA TRBJ1-6 TRBV4-1 ASSQAESSYNSPLH
10 many TRBJ1-1 TRBV20-1 SAKGDFAEAF
13 once TRBJ2-1 TRBV5-1 ASSTSGQGAYEQF
12 many TRBJ2-2 TRBV12-3/TRBV12-4 ASSLGTGAGELF
15 many TRBJ2-1 TRBV5-8 ASRYRTSGSLYNEQF
12 many TRBJ1-6 TRBV6-5 ASNQQGGDSPLH
8 many TRBJ2-7 TRBV20-1 SARDDEQY
12 many TRBJ2-1 TRBV7-8 ASSLGGRDPTQF
10 medium-sized TRBJ2-7 TRBV7-9 ASSQGDYEQY
11 many TRBJ1-5 TRBV7-9 ASSRGSNQPQH